Each of the 19 T cell receptor beta chains below was sequenced from the same sample in a study of T cell responses to AZD1222 COVID-19 vaccine. The assay was immunoSEQ multiplex PCR, and TCRdb's table has in-frame clones only and misses some. The sample includes approximately 180,000 clones, 85% to 90% seen only once; the top ten take 25% to 30%. Here the sequenced sample was peripheral blood, taken 28 days after the second AZD1222 dose. These TCRs come from an adult who received the AZD1222 COVID-19 vaccine.

CDR3 loop: CASSEREASYNEQFF. As DNA, the CDR3 is TGTGCCAGCTCTGAGCGGGAAGCCTCCTACAATGAGCAGTTCTTC. This rearrangement joins TRBV2 to TRBJ2-1, with 7 bases matching TRBD2. The length of the CDR3 is 15 residues. The trim removed 8 bases at V and 0 bases at J, leaving 7 bases unmatched. The germline CDR1 and CDR2 sequences are SNHLY and FYNNEI. Full variable domain (rest looked up from reference TRBV2 and TRBJ2-1): EPEVTQTPSHQVTQMGQEVILRCVPISNHLYFYWYRQILGQKVEFLVSFYNNEISEKSEIFDDQFSVERPDGSNFTLKIRSTKLEDSAMYFCASSEREASYNEQFFGPGTRLTVL.

V and J are TRBV3-1 (or the pseudogene TRBV3-2) and TRBJ1-3, with TRBD1 matching 9 bases. CDR1 and CDR2 (germline): LGHDT, YNNKEL (reference sequence). The CDR3 is 14 amino acids. V lost 4 bases to trimming and J lost 9 bases; unmatched junction nucleotides: 7. CDR3 amino acids: CASSPPGQGGTIYF. CDR3 sequence (DNA): TGTGCCAGCAGCCCTCCGGGACAGGGAGGCACCATATATTTT.

The rearrangement joins TRBV5-1 to TRBJ2-5; possible D gene TRBD2, 6 bases. From germline, CDR1 is SGHRS and CDR2 YFSETQ. V was cut by 0 bases and J by 1 base, with 13 bases left in between. This CDR3 is built from 16 residues. Written as DNA, the CDR3 is TGCGCCAGCAGCTTGGCCGGGAGCAGGCGCCAAGAGACCCAGTACTTC. It specifies CASSLAGSRRQETQYF.

The chain combines TRBV10-3 with TRBJ2-3; TRBD2 aligns across 7 bases. V lost 3 bases, J lost 8 bases, and 5 bases stayed unmatched. From germline, CDR1 is ENHRY and CDR2 SYGVKD. This CDR3 is 13 amino acids long. The CDR3 DNA reads as TGTGCCATCAGTGATGTTCTAGCGGCTACGCAGTATTTT. It yields the protein CAISDVLAATQYF.

This sequence joins TRBV7-9 and TRBJ2-1; 14 nucleotides line up with TRBD2. CDR3 length equals 18 residues. Germline V gene lookup returns CDR1 SEHNR and CDR2 FQNEAQ (reference sequence). J was trimmed by 0 bases and V by 4 bases; bases with no gene match: 5. The CDR3 reads CASSSTGTSGSSYNEQFF. CDR3 DNA sequence: TGTGCCAGCAGCTCGACCGGGACTAGCGGGAGCTCCTACAATGAGCAGTTCTTC.

This rearrangement joins TRBV27 to TRBJ1-3; no reliable D call. Germline V lookup: CDR1 MNHEY, CDR2 SMNVEV (reference sequence). The V end lost 6 bases, the J end lost 0 bases, and 6 bases lay between the germline ends. The CDR3 length is 13 residues. CDR3 protein: CASRTASGNTIYF. The CDR3, as DNA: TGTGCCAGCAGAACAGCCTCTGGAAACACCATATATTTT.

The CDR3 spells CASSPDGFTEAFF. Here the CDR3 DNA reads TGTGCCAGCAGCCCGGACGGGTTCACTGAAGCTTTCTTT. V is TRBV7-9 and J is TRBJ1-1, with no clear D. Trimming took off 5 bases at V and 4 bases at J, with 11 bases between the two ends. The CDR3 sequence is 13 residues long. Germline V lookup: CDR1 SEHNR, CDR2 FQNEAQ (reference sequence).

The CDR3 DNA reads as TGTGCCAGCAGTTACGGGACTAGCGGGAGCACAGATACGCAGTATTTT. Translated, it gives CASSYGTSGSTDTQYF. The V and J genes are TRBV6-2 or TRBV6-3 and TRBJ2-3; 12 nucleotides line up with TRBD2. Germline CDR1 and CDR2: MNHEY and SVGEGT. CDR3 length equals 16 residues. V gave up 2 bases and J gave up 0 bases; unmatched junction bases: 0.

The V call is TRBV10-3, the J call TRBJ2-3, with TRBD2 identical over 12 bases. Losses at the gene ends were 6 bases for V and 5 bases for J; bases not matched to a gene: 6. This CDR3 spans 15 amino acids. Germline V lookup: CDR1 ENHRY, CDR2 SYGVKD. The chain's CDR3 is CAIREGLAGRDTQYF. The CDR3 region has the DNA TGTGCCATCAGAGAGGGACTAGCGGGCCGAGATACGCAGTATTTT.

This clone was found a few times. The chain links TRBV7-7 to TRBJ1-3; D remains ambiguous. The CDR3 consists of 12 residues. The V and J ends lost 10 bases and 4 bases respectively, with 11 bases between them. From germline, CDR1 is SSHAT and CDR2 FNYEAQ (reference sequence). This chain's CDR3 is CATLRLGNTIYF. As DNA, the CDR3 is TGTGCCACCCTACGGCTGGGAAACACCATATATTTT.

CDR3 sequence: CASSVGTGGFYEQYF. The DNA for the CDR3 is TGTGCCAGCAGCGTAGGGACAGGGGGTTTCTACGAGCAGTACTTC. The chain couples TRBV9 to TRBJ2-7; 10 nucleotides agree with TRBD1. The CDR3 runs to 15 residues. Looked up from germline, CDR1 is SGDLS and CDR2 is YYNGEE. With 0 bases clipped from V and 3 bases from J, the junction kept 3 bases outside the gene matches.

This clone was counted a few times. This chain uses TRBV4-2 with TRBJ2-7; 10 bases agree with TRBD1. The V gene end was trimmed by 5 bases and the J gene end by 5 bases; junction bases not matched to a gene: 6. From germline, CDR1 is LGHNA and CDR2 YNFKEQ. CDR3 length equals 14 residues. The CDR3 is CASSSRDRGNEQYF. CDR3 DNA: TGTGCCAGCAGCTCCCGGGACAGGGGCAACGAGCAGTACTTC.

The chain combines TRBV28 with TRBJ1-4; D possibly corresponds to TRBD1 (6 bases). The CDR3 sequence is 15 residues long. Trimming shortened V by 5 bases and J by 5 bases, and 15 bases separated the two germline ends. Germline-derived CDR1 and CDR2 are MDHEN and SYDVKM. The CDR3 DNA follows: TGTGCCAGCAGTCCCTCGGACAGAGTAAATGAAAAACTGTTTTTT. It is translated as CASSPSDRVNEKLFF.

This clone occurred many times. The J gene is TRBJ2-6, the V gene TRBV6-1, with 9 bases lining up with TRBD1. Per germline, CDR1 MNHNS and CDR2 SASEGT. After removal of 5 bases from V and 12 bases from J, the junction contained 14 bases not matched to a gene. This CDR3 is built from 16 residues. The CDR3 protein is CASSQGAGQGYAVLTF. The CDR3 bases are TGTGCCAGCAGTCAAGGGGCGGGACAGGGTTATGCCGTCCTGACTTTC.

The J gene is TRBJ2-1, the V gene TRBV6-2 or TRBV6-3, with TRBD2 matching 7 bases. Germline CDR1 is MNHEY and CDR2 is SVGEGT. The CDR3 spans 18 residues. The V and J ends lost 2 bases and 0 bases, in that order; junction bases with no gene match: 10. Here the CDR3 DNA reads TGTGCCAGCAGTTACACCACTAGGCGGGGGAGCTCCTACAATGAGCAGTTCTTC. It codes for CASSYTTRRGSSYNEQFF.

The chain couples TRBV30 to TRBJ1-3, with D hard to call. V lost 0 bases to trimming and J lost 0 bases, with 6 bases between them. CDR3 size: 14 residues. Germline CDR1 reads GTSNPN; CDR2 reads SVGIG (reference sequence). CDR3 amino acids: CAWSVGHSGNTIYF. The CDR3 coding sequence is TGTGCCTGGAGTGTGGGCCACTCTGGAAACACCATATATTTT.

This clone appeared many times. The genes are TRBV4-3 and TRBJ2-7; D is perhaps TRBD1 (6 bases). The germline V gene encodes CDR1 LGHNA and CDR2 YSLEER. This CDR3 is 16 amino acids long. V was cut by 8 bases and J by 1 base, with 21 bases left in between. The CDR3 loop reads CASQSLAGTSSYEQYF. The CDR3 nucleotides read TGCGCCAGCCAATCCCTCGCCGGGACATCTTCCTACGAGCAGTACTTC.

The chain recombines TRBV6-2 or TRBV6-3 with TRBJ2-7; TRBD2 aligns across 8 bases. Germline lookup yields CDR1 MNHEY and CDR2 SVGEGT. V lost 1 base to trimming and J lost 7 bases; unmatched junction nucleotides: 15. The CDR3 loop spans 17 amino acids. In DNA form, the CDR3 reads TGTGCCAGCAGTTACTTGCGAACCGGGAGGGGTCCTACGGAGCAGTACTTC. The encoded protein is CASSYLRTGRGPTEQYF.

The chain couples TRBV5-4 to TRBJ2-1; 12 nucleotides match TRBD2. The CDR3 is made up of 15 amino acids. The germline V gene encodes CDR1 SGHNT and CDR2 YYREEE (reference sequence). V was pared by 1 base and J by 6 bases, with 2 bases of the junction left unmatched. The CDR3: CASSLRLAGVNEQFF. The CDR3 nucleotides are TGTGCCAGCAGCTTGCGACTAGCGGGAGTCAATGAGCAGTTCTTC.